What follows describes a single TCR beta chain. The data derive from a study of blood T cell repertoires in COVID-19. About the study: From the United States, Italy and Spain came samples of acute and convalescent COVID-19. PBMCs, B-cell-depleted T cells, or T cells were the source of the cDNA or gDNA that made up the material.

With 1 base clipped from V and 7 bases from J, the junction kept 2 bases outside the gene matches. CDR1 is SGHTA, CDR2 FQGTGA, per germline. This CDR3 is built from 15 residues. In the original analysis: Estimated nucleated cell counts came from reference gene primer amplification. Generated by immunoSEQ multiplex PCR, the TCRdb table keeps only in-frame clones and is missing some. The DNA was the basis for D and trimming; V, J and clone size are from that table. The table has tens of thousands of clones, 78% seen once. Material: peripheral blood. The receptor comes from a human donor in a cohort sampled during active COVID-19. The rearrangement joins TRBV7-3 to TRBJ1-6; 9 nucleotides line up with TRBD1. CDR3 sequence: CASSLRGQGNSPLHF. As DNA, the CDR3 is TGTGCCAGCAGCTTAAGGGGACAGGGAAATTCACCCCTCCACTTT.